This is a list of T cell receptor beta chains from one sample in a study of cytomegalovirus exposure and HLA in healthy donors. Measured with immunoSEQ multiplex PCR; TCRdb has only the in-frame clones, and not every one. The sample has about 140,000 clones, roughly 80% seen once. The sample consisted of PBMCs. The source of these receptors is a man aged 18 to 30 in good health and CMV-seronegative. The conserved cysteine and the conserved F or W are not part of the CDR3 here.

12 | TRBJ1-4 | TRBV5-6 | ASSHGHENEKLF
11 | TRBJ1-4 | TRBV30 | AWSAGTPEKLF
13 | TRBJ1-2 | TRBV27 | ASSPRTGTFVGYT
13 | TRBJ1-3 | TRBV9 | ASTVAGRPGNTIY
11 | TRBJ1-5 | TRBV2 | ASSVDRGQPQH
13 | TRBJ1-2 | TRBV5-5 | ASSSEPTASVGYT
15 | TRBJ2-5 | TRBV21-1 | ASSKQGIRLGGETQY
13 | TRBJ1-4 | TRBV18 | ASSTRTRGNEKLF
14 | TRBJ2-7 | TRBV11-2 | ASIYGGGRNTYEQY
12 | TRBJ2-5 | TRBV7-2 | ASSPQGTEETQY
8 | TRBJ1-1 | TRBV29-1 | SASGQEAF
10 | TRBJ1-2 | TRBV29-1 | SVPGQVHGYT
12 | TRBJ1-5 | TRBV2 | ASSEDTPNQPQH
12 | TRBJ1-2 | TRBV7-9 | ASSLGTGASGYT
9 | TRBJ2-7 | TRBV10-3 | ATQGQCEQY
13 | TRBJ1-1 | TRBV4-1 | ASSQTQVRSDEAF
12 | TRBJ1-1 | TRBV9 | ASSVGRGDTEAF
13 | TRBJ2-4 | TRBV30 | AWKPSGGLQNIQY
14 | TRBJ1-6 | TRBV6-6 | ASSYSPLSYNSPLH
12 | TRBJ2-3 | TRBV19 | ASSPGQGWDTQY
11 | TRBJ2-1 | TRBV18 | ASTREAWGEQF
12 | TRBJ2-1 | TRBV13 | ASSLLPSNNEQF
9 | TRBJ1-6 | TRBV6-1 | ASSDNAPLH
12 | TRBJ2-5 | TRBV10-2 | ASSERGRVETQY
13 | TRBJ1-3 | TRBV27 | ASSLTGGSGNTIY
12 | TRBJ2-5 | TRBV12-5 | ASGLGQSGETQY
12 | TRBJ2-1 | TRBV6-5 | ASSYFTGSGEQF
12 | TRBJ1-2 | TRBV5-1 | ASSLTGQDYGYT
14 | TRBJ1-5 | TRBV18 | ASSPQAGGSNQPQH
12 | TRBJ2-7 | TRBV7-9 | ASSSWDSSYEQY
11 | TRBJ2-1 | TRBV7-9 | ASSVGQHNEQF
13 | TRBJ1-2 | TRBV27 | ASSLRDTPNYGYT
13 | TRBJ1-5 | TRBV7-6 | ASSKGGGGNQPQH
13 | TRBJ1-2 | TRBV5-4 | ASSVAAQGDYGYT
10 | TRBJ1-1 | TRBV13 | ASRRGNTEAF
11 | TRBJ2-3 | TRBV7-9 | SSSPSSTDTQY
11 | TRBJ2-5 | TRBV2 | ASRRQDRETQY
10 | TRBJ2-7 | TRBV5-6 | ASSGGGREQY
15 | TRBJ2-7 | TRBV19 | ASSITPGKAGFYEQY
12 | TRBJ1-2 | TRBV28 | ASSSTGTNYGYT
12 | TRBJ2-1 | TRBV5-1 | ASRPGGTEDEQF
14 | TRBJ1-5 | TRBV6-6 | ASSYGRQGNNQPQH
15 | TRBJ2-1 | TRBV4-3 | ASSQGWDRVTYNEQF
13 | TRBJ1-6 | TRBV7-2 | ASRLMRDSYSPLH
12 | TRBJ2-7 | TRBV7-9 | ASVPGQGVNEQY